Listed here is a single TCR beta chain. The table came from immunoSEQ multiplex PCR; TCRdb's copy has only in-frame clones and leaves some out. The sample contains about 34,000 clones, approximately 84% of which appear only once. The sample belongs to a study of blood T cell repertoires in COVID-19. Study at large: T cells, B-cell-depleted T cells, or PBMCs provided the cDNA or gDNA that served as material.

In germline, CDR1 is SGHTA, CDR2 FQGTGA. V lost 2 bases, J lost 7 bases, and 9 bases stayed unmatched. The CDR3 spans 16 residues. The receptor was isolated from a man between 65 and 85 years old with COVID-19, enrolled during active disease. The chain carries TRBV7-3 and TRBJ2-1; TRBD2 aligns across 9 bases. Sequences were obtained from peripheral blood. Here the CDR3 DNA reads TGTGCCAGCAGCTTATCGGCGGCGGGAGGGCGGAATGAGCAGTTCTTC. The encoded protein is CASSLSAAGGRNEQFF.